This TCR beta chain derives from a study of shared clonotypes between healthy human individuals. Sequencing was performed with immunoSEQ multiplex PCR; in TCRdb, only in-frame clones are kept and a portion is missing. The repertoire holds roughly 550,000 clones, around 95% seen once, with over 0.09% in the top ten. Positively selected for CCR7, the CD45RO-negative cells used as naive CD8 cells excluded terminally differentiated effector memory CD45RA+ cells. The germline CDR1 and CDR2 sequences are SGHVS and FQNEAQ. The CDR3 runs 20 residues. V lost 5 bases, J lost 1 base, and 27 bases lay in between. This clone was counted once.

The source of this sequence is a woman under 40 in good health. Specimen: naive CD8+ T cells sorted from blood. This chain links TRBV7-8 with TRBJ2-1; a possible D gene is TRBD2 (6 bases). As DNA, the CDR3 is TGTGCCAGCAGCACCCTGTGGAATTGGACTAAAAAAAAGTCCTACAATGAGCAGTTCTTC. Its translation: CASSTLWNWTKKKSYNEQFF.